Listed below are T cell receptor beta chains from one sample, sequenced in a study of post-analysis software for immune sequencing data. TCRdb called the PCR reads again in MiXCR, with one record for every CDR3 protein. The profile shows about 680,000 distinct CDR3 sequences, approximately 59% of them singletons. Sequenced input: blood. The receptors were gathered from a girl aged 2 to 10 with multiple sclerosis. The conserved cysteine and the conserved F or W are not part of the CDR3 here.

TRBV10-3 | AISGVGNYGYT
TRBV5-1 | ASSLGRADSYEQY
TRBV11-2 | ASSSPHSGEQF
TRBV12-3/TRBV12-4 | ASSHWGTVQETQY
TRBV4-3 | ASSLRHGRGNEQF
TRBV11-3 | ASSSPGTLNEQF
TRBV3-1 | ASSSEEYNTEAF
TRBV12-3/TRBV12-4 | ATQLGETQY
TRBV5-1 | ASSSYDVSTDTQY
TRBV4-1 | ASSQGLDDYSERY
TRBV5-5 | ASSPRPGAPGGKNIQY
TRBV7-7 | ASSLGPGVENEQF
TRBV5-1 | ASSFGSGSSYEQY
TRBV27 | ASSFSGTENYGYT
TRBV18 | ASPSDRQETQY
TRBV29-1 | SVRLWDRSNTEAF
TRBV5-1 | ASSFSGTGDSGNTIY
TRBV18 | ASSPRGKVEQF
TRBV4-3 | ASSQDQAAWQY
TRBV5-1 | ASSTTGGPRPTDTQY
TRBV21-1 | ASSKMSRGFEQY
TRBV6-2/TRBV6-3 | ASSYGLELF
TRBV12-3/TRBV12-4 | ASSLGTGTHEQY
TRBV6-2/TRBV6-3 | ASSYSIRQGGYEQF